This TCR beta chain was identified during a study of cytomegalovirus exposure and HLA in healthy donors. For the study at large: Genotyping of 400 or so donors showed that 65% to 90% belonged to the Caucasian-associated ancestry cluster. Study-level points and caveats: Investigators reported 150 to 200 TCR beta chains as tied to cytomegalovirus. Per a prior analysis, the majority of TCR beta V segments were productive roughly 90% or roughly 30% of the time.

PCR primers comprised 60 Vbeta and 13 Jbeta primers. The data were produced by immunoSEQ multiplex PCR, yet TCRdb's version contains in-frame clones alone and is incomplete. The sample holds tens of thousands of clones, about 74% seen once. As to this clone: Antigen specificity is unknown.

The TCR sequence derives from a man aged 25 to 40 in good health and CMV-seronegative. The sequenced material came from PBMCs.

CDR3 sequence (DNA): TGCGCCAGCAGCTTGGGGGAGGGCATCGGTGAAAAACTGTTTTTT. Amino acids: CASSLGEGIGEKLFF. The gene calls are TRBV5-1 and TRBJ1-4; D is ambiguous. This CDR3 has 15 amino acids. CDR1 and CDR2 from the germline V gene are SGHRS and YFSETQ. Trimming removed 0 bases at V and 7 bases at J, with 13 bases between. Full variable domain (rest looked up from reference TRBV5-1 and TRBJ1-4): KAGVTQTPRYLIKTRGQQVTLSCSPISGHRSVSWYQQTPGQGLQFLFEYFSETQRNKGNFPGRFSGRQFSNSRSEMNVSTLELGDSALYLCASSLGEGIGEKLFFGSGTQLSVL.